This TCR beta chain is drawn from a study of T-cell reconstitution after alpha-beta-depleted transplantation in children listed by TCRdb under 2016. A note on the overall study: T-cell immune reconstitution after TCRalphabeta/CD19-depleted allogeneic hematopoietic cell transplantation in children was quantitatively tracked in the study by means of TCR repertoire profiling.

Library creation used PCR. The reads were generated on an Illumina HiSeq 2500. To normalize quantification of the TCRbeta repertoire, the TCR libraries were built with molecular barcoding that relied on unique molecular identifiers. TCRdb handled the public reads itself, with Q25 trimming in fastp and clone calling in MiXCR, and kept productive beta chains. Every CDR3 protein is listed once, alongside the most common genes and DNA of its rows. A total of approximately 390,000 distinct CDR3 sequences appear in this sample, about 11% of them only once. The ten largest clones take up over 4.5% of the sample. This clonotype appeared many times. Its antigen specificity is not known. Base-call qualities are not available, and no considerably larger clone is one nucleotide away. CDR1 LGHNA and CDR2 YSLEER were looked up in the germline V gene. From its cysteine to its phenylalanine, the CDR3 spans 14 amino acids. CDR3 DNA only is kept here, 42 bases in frame from base 1. V loses 1 base at its end and J loses 5 bases; junction bases beyond the gene matches: 4.

Sequences were derived from PBMCs from the stem cell graft donor, sampled from the stem cell graft. The rearranged chain carries TRBV4-3 and TRBJ2-5, with 7 bases in between that match TRBD1. The TCR was taken from a human donor who donated a stem cell graft to a child with acute myeloid leukemia. CDR3 region: CASSQGLRGETQYF. The nucleotide sequence reads TGCGCCAGCAGCCAAGGTCTCAGGGGGGAGACCCAGTACTTC.